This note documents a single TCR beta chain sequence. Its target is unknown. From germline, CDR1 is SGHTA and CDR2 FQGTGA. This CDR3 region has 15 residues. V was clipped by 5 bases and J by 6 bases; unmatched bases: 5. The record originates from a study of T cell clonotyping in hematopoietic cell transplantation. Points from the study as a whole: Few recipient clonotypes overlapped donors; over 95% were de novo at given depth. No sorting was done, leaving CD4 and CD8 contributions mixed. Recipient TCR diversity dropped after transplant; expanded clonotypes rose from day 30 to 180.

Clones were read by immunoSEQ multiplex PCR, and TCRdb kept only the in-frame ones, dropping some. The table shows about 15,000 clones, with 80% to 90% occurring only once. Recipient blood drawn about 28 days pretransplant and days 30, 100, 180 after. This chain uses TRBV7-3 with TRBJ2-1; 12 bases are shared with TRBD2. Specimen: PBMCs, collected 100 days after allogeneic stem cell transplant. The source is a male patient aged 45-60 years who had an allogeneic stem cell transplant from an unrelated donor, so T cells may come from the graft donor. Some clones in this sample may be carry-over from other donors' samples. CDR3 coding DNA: TGTGCCAGCAGCCCAGGACTAGCGGGGATCAATGAGCAGTTCTTC. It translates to CASSPGLAGINEQFF.